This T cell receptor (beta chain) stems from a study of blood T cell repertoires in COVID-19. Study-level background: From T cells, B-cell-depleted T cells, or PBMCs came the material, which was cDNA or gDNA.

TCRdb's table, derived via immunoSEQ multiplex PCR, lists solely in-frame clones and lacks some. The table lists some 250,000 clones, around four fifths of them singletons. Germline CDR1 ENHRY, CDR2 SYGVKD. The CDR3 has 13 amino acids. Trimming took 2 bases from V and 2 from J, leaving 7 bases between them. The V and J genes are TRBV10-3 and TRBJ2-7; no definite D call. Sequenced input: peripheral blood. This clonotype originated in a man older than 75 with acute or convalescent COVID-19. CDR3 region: CAISEGTPYEQYF. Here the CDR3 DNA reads TGTGCCATCAGTGAGGGCACCCCCTACGAGCAGTACTTC.